One and the same sample provided the 16 T cell receptor beta chains below, sequenced in a study of blood T cells in healthy people across ages. Sample-barcoded 5' priming and a J-beta primer mix drove a second PCR of 7 to 11 cycles. TCRdb recomputed calls from the 5' RACE reads with MiXCR, one row per CDR3 protein. The repertoire holds 1,800,000 or so distinct CDR3 sequences, roughly two fifths seen once, with roughly 23% in the top ten. The sequenced sample consisted of blood. All receptors derive from a human donor in good health.

V gene TRBV20-1 combines with J gene TRBJ2-3, with D tentatively TRBD1 or TRBD2 (6 bases each). CDR3 length equals 15 residues. V gave up 5 bases and J gave up 5 bases, with 20 bases separating them. Germline values: CDR1 DFQATT, CDR2 SNEGSKA (reference sequence). The CDR3 DNA is TGCAGTGCTGCGGGTGGTTCCGGGGGCGGAGATACGCAGTATTTT. The encoded protein is CSAAGGSGGGDTQYF.

This clonotype was found a few times. This sequence joins TRBV29-1 and TRBJ2-1, with TRBD2 as a possible D gene (6 bases). Germline V gene data show CDR1 as SQVTM and CDR2 as ANQGSEA. Trimming took off 7 bases at V and 0 bases at J, with 13 bases between the two ends. CDR3 length: 14 amino acids. The CDR3: CSGRSGSSYNEQFF. DNA of the CDR3: TGCAGCGGCCGTAGCGGAAGCTCCTACAATGAGCAGTTCTTC.

The rearrangement uses TRBV4-1 and TRBJ1-2; unclear D gene. The CDR3 has 16 residues. Germline CDR1 MGHRA, CDR2 YSYEKL. Trimming pared 2 bases from V and 2 bases from J, leaving 15 bases between. CDR3 DNA: TGCGCCAGCAGCCAAATCTTCAGAACGCCCAACTATGGCTACACCTTC. Translation gives CASSQIFRTPNYGYTF.

The chain has TRBV9 and TRBJ2-1; 11 nucleotides line up with TRBD2. This CDR3 has 18 amino acids. Trimming removed 0 bases from V and 3 bases from J; junction bases left unmatched: 8. In germline, CDR1 is SGDLS, CDR2 YYNGEE. This chain's CDR3 is CASSVGTSGGSHYNEQFF. The CDR3 DNA sequence: TGTGCCAGCAGCGTAGGAACTAGCGGGGGCTCCCACTACAATGAGCAGTTCTTC. Drawing the rest from reference TRBV9 and TRBJ2-1, the complete variable domain is DSGVTQTPKHLITATGQRVTLRCSPRSGDLSVYWYQQSLDQGLQFLIQYYNGEERAKGNILERFSAQQFPDLHSELNLSSLELGDSALYFCASSVGTSGGSHYNEQFFGPGTRLTVL.

This clonotype was picked up a small number of times. This chain uses TRBV5-1 with TRBJ1-2; D unresolved. Trimming shortened V by 3 bases and J by 6 bases, and 9 bases separated the two germline ends. Germline V gene sequence: CDR1 SGHRS, CDR2 YFSETQ. The CDR3 has 12 amino acids. Here the CDR3 DNA reads TGCGCCAGCAGCTCCGTTGGGGATGGCTACACCTTC. Translated, it gives CASSSVGDGYTF.

The chain couples TRBV7-2 to TRBJ2-3, with no clear D. Germline V gives CDR1 SGHTA, CDR2 FQGNSA. This CDR3 contains 13 residues. V lost 3 bases and J lost 0, with 4 bases in between. In DNA, the CDR3 is TGTGCCAGCAGCTTCTTTAGCACAGATACGCAGTATTTT. This codes for CASSFFSTDTQYF.

J is TRBJ1-2 and V is TRBV29-1; D is possibly TRBD1 (6 bases). The CDR3 is made up of 13 amino acids. The germline gives CDR1 SQVTM, CDR2 ANQGSEA. Trimming pared 4 bases from V and 0 bases from J, leaving 9 bases between. DNA for the CDR3: TGCAGCGTTGGGACAGCAGCTAACTATGGCTACACCTTC. It is translated as CSVGTAANYGYTF.

V usage is TRBV5-1 and J usage is TRBJ1-2, with D tentatively TRBD1 (6 bases). Germline V gene lookup returns CDR1 SGHRS and CDR2 YFSETQ. With 6 bases removed from V and 4 bases from J, the gap between germline ends came to 16 bases. The CDR3 extends over 14 amino acids. As DNA, the CDR3 is TGCGCCAGCACCGAGAGGGGGGCTGGCTATGGCTACACCTTC. Amino acids: CASTERGAGYGYTF.

This clonotype has just a few counts. V and J are TRBV6-2 or TRBV6-3 and TRBJ1-2; possible D gene TRBD1, 5 bases. The V end lost 2 bases, the J end lost 8 bases, and 21 bases lay between the germline ends. The germline V gene has CDR1 MNHEY and CDR2 SVGEGT. This CDR3 region has 16 residues. CDR3: CASSYGKTVLFGGYTF. The CDR3 DNA is TGTGCCAGCAGTTACGGAAAGACAGTGCTTTTTGGCGGCTACACCTTC.

This clonotype has only a few counts. V gene TRBV5-1 combines with J gene TRBJ2-1; D possibly corresponds to TRBD2 (5 bases). Trimming stripped 4 bases from V and 0 bases from J, with 14 bases between. This CDR3 has 16 amino acids. Germline V gene data show CDR1 as SGHRS and CDR2 as YFSETQ. CDR3 sequence (DNA): TGCGCCAGCAGCCCGGAACCAGCGGACTCCTACAATGAGCAGTTCTTC. Translating gives CASSPEPADSYNEQFF.

The rearrangement uses TRBV5-6 and TRBJ1-1, with D unresolved. This CDR3 region has 14 residues. V was clipped by 0 bases and J by 5 bases, with 11 bases between them. Germline loops: CDR1 SGHDT, CDR2 YYEEEE. The CDR3 region has the DNA TGTGCCAGCAGCTTGGCGGCCAGTGCTACTGAAGCTTTCTTT. This codes for CASSLAASATEAFF.

On this clonotype itself: This may be a read error, as it is one base from a much larger clone. The chain joins TRBV15 to TRBJ2-3; D gene ambiguous. Trimming cost V 6 bases and J 2 bases, with 6 bases left between them. This CDR3 contains 12 residues. Germline CDR1 is LNHNV and CDR2 is YYDKDF (reference sequence). In nucleotides, the CDR3 is TGTGCCACCAGTTACTCCACAGATACGCAGTATTTT. It translates to CATSYSTDTQYF.

Note on this clonotype: This may arise from a read error, as a much more abundant clone is one base away. The gene calls are TRBV29-1 and TRBJ1-1; the D is unclear. Germline V gene data show CDR1 as SQVTM and CDR2 as ANQGSEA. Trimming cost V 6 bases and J 4 bases, with 18 bases left between them. The CDR3 runs 14 residues. CDR3 in amino acids: CSVELHPGSTEAFF. The DNA of the CDR3 is TGCAGCGTAGAACTACACCCCGGGAGCACTGAAGCTTTCTTT.

This clonotype was seen a handful of times. The chain recombines TRBV20-1 with TRBJ1-2, with unresolved D. Per germline, CDR1 DFQATT and CDR2 SNEGSKA (reference sequence). Trimming took off 6 bases at V and 4 bases at J, with 12 bases between the two ends. The CDR3 contains 12 residues. The CDR3 bases are TGCAGTGCCCCATCCTCCAGCTATGGCTACACCTTC. Encoded protein: CSAPSSSYGYTF.

The chain couples TRBV3-1 to TRBJ2-2; 8 nucleotides line up with TRBD2. The CDR3 covers 15 residues. CDR1 is LGHDT, CDR2 YNNKEL, per germline (reference sequence). V lost 4 bases and J lost 5; bases outside the gene matches: 6. The CDR3 region is CASSLSSGGTGELFF. For the CDR3, the DNA is TGTGCCAGCAGCCTTTCTTCGGGGGGGACCGGGGAGCTGTTTTTT.

This clonotype was counted only a few times. This chain uses TRBV4-3 with TRBJ1-6; TRBD1 matches at 10 bases. V lost 1 base, J lost 8 bases, and 2 bases stayed unmatched. This CDR3 region has 15 residues. Germline CDR1 and CDR2: LGHNA and YSLEER. CDR3 amino acids: CASSQAGTGDSPLHF. As DNA, the CDR3 is TGCGCCAGCAGCCAAGCAGGGACAGGGGATTCACCCCTCCACTTT.